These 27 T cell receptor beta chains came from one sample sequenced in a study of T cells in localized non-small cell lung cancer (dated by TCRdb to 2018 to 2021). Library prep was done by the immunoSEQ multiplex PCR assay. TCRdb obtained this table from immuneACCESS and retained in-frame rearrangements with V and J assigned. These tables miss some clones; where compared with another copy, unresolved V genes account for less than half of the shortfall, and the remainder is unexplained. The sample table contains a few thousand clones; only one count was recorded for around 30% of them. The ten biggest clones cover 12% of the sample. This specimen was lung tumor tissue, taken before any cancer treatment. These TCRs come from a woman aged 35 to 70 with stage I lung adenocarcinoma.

CDR3 nucleotide sequence: TGTGCCAGCAGTCCCCCCAACGGGAGGGTAACAATCGAGCAGTACTTC. It is translated as CASSPPNGRVTIEQYF. J is TRBJ2-7 and V is TRBV28; the match to TRBD2 covers 8 bases. Unmatched junction bases numbered 15, after V lost 5 bases and J lost 6 bases. The length of the CDR3 is 16 residues. Germline V gene sequence: CDR1 MDHEN, CDR2 SYDVKM.

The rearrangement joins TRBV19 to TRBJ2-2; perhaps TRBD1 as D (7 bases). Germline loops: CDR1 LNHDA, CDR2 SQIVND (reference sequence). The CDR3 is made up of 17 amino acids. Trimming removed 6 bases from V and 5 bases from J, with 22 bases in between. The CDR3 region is CASSLEGAPARTGELFF. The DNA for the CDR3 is TGTGCCAGTAGCCTGGAGGGGGCCCCCGCGAGGACCGGGGAGCTGTTTTTT.

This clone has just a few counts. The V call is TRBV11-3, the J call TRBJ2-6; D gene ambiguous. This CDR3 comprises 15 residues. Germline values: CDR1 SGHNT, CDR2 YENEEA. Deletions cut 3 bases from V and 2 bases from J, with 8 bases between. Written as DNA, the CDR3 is TGTGCCAGCAGCTTGGCAGCTACTGGGGCCAACGTCCTGACTTTC. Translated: CASSLAATGANVLTF.

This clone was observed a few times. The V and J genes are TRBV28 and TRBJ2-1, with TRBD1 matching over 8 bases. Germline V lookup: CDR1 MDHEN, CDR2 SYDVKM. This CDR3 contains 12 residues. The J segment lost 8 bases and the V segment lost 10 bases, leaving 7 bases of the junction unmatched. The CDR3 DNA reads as TGTGCCATCCGGACAGGGATCGATGAGCAGTTCTTC. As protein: CAIRTGIDEQFF.

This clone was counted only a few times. The CDR3 DNA follows: TGCGCCAGCAGCTCGGGACTCCCCACCGGGGAGCTGTTTTTT. Amino acid sequence: CASSSGLPTGELFF. The chain is built from TRBV5-1 and TRBJ2-2, with TRBD2 as a possible D gene (6 bases). CDR3 length equals 14 residues. Germline V gene data show CDR1 as SGHRS and CDR2 as YFSETQ. Trimming pared 3 bases from V and 4 bases from J, leaving 10 bases between.

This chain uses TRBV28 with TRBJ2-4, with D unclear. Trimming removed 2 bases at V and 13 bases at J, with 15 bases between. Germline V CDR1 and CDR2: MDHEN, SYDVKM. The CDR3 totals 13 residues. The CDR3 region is CASSLGVRSRQYF. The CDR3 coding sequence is TGTGCCAGCAGTTTAGGAGTAAGGAGCAGACAGTACTTC.

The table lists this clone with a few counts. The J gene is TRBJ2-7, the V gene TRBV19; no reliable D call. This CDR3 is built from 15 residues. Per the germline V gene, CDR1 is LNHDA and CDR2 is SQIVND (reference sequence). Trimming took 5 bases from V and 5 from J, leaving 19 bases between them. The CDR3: CASSSRLTLNHEQYF. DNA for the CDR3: TGTGCCAGTAGTTCCCGACTGACCCTAAACCACGAGCAGTACTTC.

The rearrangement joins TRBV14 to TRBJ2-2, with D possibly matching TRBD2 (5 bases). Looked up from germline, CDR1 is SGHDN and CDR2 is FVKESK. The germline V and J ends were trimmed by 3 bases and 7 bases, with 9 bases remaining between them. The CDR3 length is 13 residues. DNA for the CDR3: TGTGCCAGCAGCCAGCAGACTATCGGGGAGCTGTTTTTT. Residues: CASSQQTIGELFF.

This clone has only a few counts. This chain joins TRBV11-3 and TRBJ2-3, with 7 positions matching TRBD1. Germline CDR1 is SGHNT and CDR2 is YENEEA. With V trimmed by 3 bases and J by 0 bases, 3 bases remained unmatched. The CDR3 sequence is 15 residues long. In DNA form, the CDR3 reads TGTGCCAGCAGCTTCGGACAGGAAAGCACAGATACGCAGTATTTT. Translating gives CASSFGQESTDTQYF.

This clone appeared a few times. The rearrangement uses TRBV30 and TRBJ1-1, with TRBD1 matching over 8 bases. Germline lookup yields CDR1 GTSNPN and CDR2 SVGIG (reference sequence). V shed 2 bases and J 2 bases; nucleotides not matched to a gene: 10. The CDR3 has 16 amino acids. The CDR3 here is CAWSIDRGVGNTEAFF. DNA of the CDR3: TGTGCCTGGAGTATTGACAGGGGAGTAGGAAACACTGAAGCTTTCTTT.

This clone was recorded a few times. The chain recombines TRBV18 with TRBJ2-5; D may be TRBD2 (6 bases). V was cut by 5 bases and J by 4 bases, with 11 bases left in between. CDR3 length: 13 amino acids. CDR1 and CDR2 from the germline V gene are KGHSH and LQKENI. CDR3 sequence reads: CASSGGDLETQYF. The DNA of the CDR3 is TGTGCCAGCTCAGGAGGGGATCTAGAGACCCAGTACTTC.

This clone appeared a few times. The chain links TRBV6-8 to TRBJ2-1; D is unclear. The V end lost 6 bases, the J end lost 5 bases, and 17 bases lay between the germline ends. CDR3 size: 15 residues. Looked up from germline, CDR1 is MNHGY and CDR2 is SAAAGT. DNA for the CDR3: TGTGCCAGCAGCAGCCGGGTCGAGATGAACAATGAGCAGTTCTTC. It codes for CASSSRVEMNNEQFF.

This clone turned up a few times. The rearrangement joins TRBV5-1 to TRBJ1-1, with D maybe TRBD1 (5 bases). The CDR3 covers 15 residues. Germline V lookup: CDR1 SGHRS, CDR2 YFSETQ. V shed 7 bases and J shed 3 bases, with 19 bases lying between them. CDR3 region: CASAPGGGADTEAFF. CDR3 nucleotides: TGCGCCAGCGCCCCTGGGGGGGGAGCAGACACTGAAGCTTTCTTT.

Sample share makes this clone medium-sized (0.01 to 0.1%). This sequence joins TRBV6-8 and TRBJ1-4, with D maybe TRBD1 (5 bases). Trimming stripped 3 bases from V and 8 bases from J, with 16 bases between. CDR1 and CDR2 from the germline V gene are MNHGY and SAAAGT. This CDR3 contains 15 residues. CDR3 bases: TGTGCCAGCAGTTATTTCCCGGGGGTGACCGAAAAACTGTTTTTT. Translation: CASSYFPGVTEKLFF.

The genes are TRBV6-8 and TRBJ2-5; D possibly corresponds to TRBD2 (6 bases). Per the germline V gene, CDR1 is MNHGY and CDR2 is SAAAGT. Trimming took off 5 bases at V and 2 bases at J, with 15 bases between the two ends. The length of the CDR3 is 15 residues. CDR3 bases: TGTGCCAGCAGTCACGGAGGGGCAGGGCAAGAGACCCAGTACTTC. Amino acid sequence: CASSHGGAGQETQYF.

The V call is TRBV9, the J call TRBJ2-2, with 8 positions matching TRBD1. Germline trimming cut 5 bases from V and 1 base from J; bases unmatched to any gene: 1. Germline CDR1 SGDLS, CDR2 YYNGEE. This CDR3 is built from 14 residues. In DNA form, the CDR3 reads TGTGCCAGCAGTGGACAGGGGAACACCGGGGAGCTGTTTTTT. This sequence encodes CASSGQGNTGELFF.

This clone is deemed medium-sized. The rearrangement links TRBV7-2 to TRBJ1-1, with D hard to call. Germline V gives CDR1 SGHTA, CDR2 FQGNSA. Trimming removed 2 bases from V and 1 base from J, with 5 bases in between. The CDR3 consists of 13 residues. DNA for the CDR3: TGTGCCAGCAGCTTATGGACGAACACTGAAGCTTTCTTT. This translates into CASSLWTNTEAFF.

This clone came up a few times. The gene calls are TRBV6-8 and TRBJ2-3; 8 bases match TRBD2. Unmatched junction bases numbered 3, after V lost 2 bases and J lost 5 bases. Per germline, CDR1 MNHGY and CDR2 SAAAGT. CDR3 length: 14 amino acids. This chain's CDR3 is CASSYGRGVDTQYF. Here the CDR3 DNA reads TGTGCCAGCAGTTACGGGCGGGGGGTAGATACGCAGTATTTT.

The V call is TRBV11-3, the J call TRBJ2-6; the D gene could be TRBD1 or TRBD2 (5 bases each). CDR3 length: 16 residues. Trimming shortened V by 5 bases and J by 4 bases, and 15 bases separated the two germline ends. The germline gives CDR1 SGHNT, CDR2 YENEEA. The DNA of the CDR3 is TGTGCCAGCAGCCCGGGGACCCCGCGGGGGGCCAACGTCCTGACTTTC. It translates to CASSPGTPRGANVLTF.

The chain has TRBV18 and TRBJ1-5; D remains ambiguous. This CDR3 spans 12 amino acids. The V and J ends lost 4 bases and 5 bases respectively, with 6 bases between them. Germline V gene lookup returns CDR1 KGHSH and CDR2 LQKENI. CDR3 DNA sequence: TGTGCCAGCTCACGGGCGGATCAGCCCCAGCATTTT. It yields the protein CASSRADQPQHF.

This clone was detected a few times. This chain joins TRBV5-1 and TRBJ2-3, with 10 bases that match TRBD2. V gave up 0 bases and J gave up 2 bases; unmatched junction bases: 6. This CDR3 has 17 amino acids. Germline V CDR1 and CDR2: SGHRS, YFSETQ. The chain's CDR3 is CASSLGLAGVYTDTQYF. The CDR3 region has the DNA TGCGCCAGCAGCTTGGGGCTAGCGGGAGTTTACACAGATACGCAGTATTTT. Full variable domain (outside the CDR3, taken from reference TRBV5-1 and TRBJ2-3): KAGVTQTPRYLIKTRGQQVTLSCSPISGHRSVSWYQQTPGQGLQFLFEYFSETQRNKGNFPGRFSGRQFSNSRSEMNVSTLELGDSALYLCASSLGLAGVYTDTQYFGPGTRLTVL.

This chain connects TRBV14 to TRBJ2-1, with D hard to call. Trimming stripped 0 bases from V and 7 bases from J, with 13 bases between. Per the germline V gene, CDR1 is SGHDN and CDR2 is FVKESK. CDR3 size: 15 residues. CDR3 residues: CASSQDLVRANEQFF. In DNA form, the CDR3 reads TGTGCCAGCAGCCAAGATCTTGTAAGGGCTAATGAGCAGTTCTTC.

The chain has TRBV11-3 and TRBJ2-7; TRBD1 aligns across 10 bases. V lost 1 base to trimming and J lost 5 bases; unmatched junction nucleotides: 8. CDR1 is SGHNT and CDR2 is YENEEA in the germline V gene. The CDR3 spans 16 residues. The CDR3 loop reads CASSLVPGQGSHEQYF. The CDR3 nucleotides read TGTGCCAGCAGCTTAGTTCCGGGACAGGGGTCCCACGAGCAGTACTTC. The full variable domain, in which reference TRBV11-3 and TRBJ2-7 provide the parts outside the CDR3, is EAGVVQSPRYKIIEKKQPVAFWCNPISGHNTLYWYLQNLGQGPELLIRYENEEAVDDSQLPKDRFSAERLKGVDSTLKIQPAELGDSAVYLCASSLVPGQGSHEQYFGPGTRLTVT.

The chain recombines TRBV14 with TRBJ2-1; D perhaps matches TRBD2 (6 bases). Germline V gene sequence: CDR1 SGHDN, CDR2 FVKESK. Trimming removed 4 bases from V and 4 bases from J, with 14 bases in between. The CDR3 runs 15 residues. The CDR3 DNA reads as TGTGCCAGCAGCCCCGGGACTTCCCCTTACAATGAGCAGTTCTTC. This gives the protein CASSPGTSPYNEQFF.

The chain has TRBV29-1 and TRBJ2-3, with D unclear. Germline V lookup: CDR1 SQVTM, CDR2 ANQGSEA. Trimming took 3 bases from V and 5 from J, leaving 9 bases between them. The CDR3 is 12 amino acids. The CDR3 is CSVEEPRDTQYF. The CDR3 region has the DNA TGCAGCGTTGAGGAGCCCAGAGATACGCAGTATTTT.

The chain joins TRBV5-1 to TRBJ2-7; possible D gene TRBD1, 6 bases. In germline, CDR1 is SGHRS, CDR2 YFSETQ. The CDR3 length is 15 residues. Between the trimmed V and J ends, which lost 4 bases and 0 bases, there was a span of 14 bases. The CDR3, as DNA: TGCGCCAGCAGCCCCGGGACACCCGGCTCCTACGAGCAGTACTTC. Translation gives CASSPGTPGSYEQYF.

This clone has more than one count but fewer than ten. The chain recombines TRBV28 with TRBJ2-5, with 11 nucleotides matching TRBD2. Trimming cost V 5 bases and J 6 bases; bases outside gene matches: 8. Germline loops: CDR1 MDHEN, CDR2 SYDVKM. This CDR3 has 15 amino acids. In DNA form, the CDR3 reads TGTGCCAGCAGTCCTAGCGGGAGGTGGAGACAGACCCAGTACTTC. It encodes CASSPSGRWRQTQYF.